The entry that follows covers one TCR beta chain sequence. Measured with immunoSEQ multiplex PCR; TCRdb has only the in-frame clones, and not every one. The sample carries fewer than 150,000 clones, about nine tenths recorded once. The data stem from a study of T cell responses to AZD1222 COVID-19 vaccine. Trimming removed 5 bases from V and 7 bases from J, with 14 bases in between. Germline V gives CDR1 SGHTA, CDR2 FQGNSA. CDR3 length: 13 residues. The specimen was peripheral blood, collected on day 0 of AZD1222 vaccination. This clonotype originated in an adult in good health. The rearrangement uses TRBV7-2 and TRBJ1-1; D is unresolved. CDR3 loop: CASSPPSRHEAFF. The CDR3 DNA reads as TGTGCCAGCAGCCCACCTTCCAGGCATGAAGCTTTCTTT.